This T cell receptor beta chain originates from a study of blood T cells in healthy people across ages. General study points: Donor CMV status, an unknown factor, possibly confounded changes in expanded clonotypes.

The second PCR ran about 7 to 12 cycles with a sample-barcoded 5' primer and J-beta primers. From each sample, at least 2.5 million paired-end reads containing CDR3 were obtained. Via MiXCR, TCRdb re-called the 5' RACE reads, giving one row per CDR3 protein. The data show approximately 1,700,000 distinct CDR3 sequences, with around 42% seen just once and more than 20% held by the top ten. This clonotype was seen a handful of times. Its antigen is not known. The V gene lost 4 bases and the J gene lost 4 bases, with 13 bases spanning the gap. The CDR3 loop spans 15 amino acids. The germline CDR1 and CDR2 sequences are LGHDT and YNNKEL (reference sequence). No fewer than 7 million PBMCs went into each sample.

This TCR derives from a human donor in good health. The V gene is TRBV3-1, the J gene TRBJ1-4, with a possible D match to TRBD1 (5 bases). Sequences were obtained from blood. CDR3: CASSLRQSRNEKLFF. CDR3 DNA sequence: TGTGCCAGCAGCCTTCGACAGTCGCGTAATGAAAAACTGTTTTTT.